This paragraph reports one T cell receptor (beta chain). Its antigen is currently unknown. This entry belongs to a study of shared clonotypes between healthy human individuals. Study-level findings and limits: Lower generation probabilities were found for non-shared clonotypes than for those shared by all four donors.

The healthy adult donors were HIV-negative and reported no recent acute infections or vaccinations. The CDR3 runs to 12 residues. V was shortened by 2 bases and J by 9 bases, with 9 bases between the two germline ends. Germline CDR1 and CDR2: KGHSH and LQKENI. Researchers ran the assay at a deep level. The DNA input per sorted-subset replicate PCR was around 200 ng, corresponding to 25,000 to 30,000 T cell genomes. Here immunoSEQ multiplex PCR was the method, and the copy in TCRdb shows in-frame clones only, minus some. In the table there are about 1.4 million clones, around 97% of which are singletons.

Specimen: naive CD4+ T cells sorted from blood. The sample's subset: CD45RA+ positively selected. The receptor was isolated from a man younger than 40 in good health. This chain joins TRBV18 and TRBJ2-3; either TRBD1 or TRBD2 may supply D (5 bases each). Written as DNA, the CDR3 is TGTGCCAGCTCACCAGGGGCTAGCACGCAGTATTTT. It yields the protein CASSPGASTQYF.